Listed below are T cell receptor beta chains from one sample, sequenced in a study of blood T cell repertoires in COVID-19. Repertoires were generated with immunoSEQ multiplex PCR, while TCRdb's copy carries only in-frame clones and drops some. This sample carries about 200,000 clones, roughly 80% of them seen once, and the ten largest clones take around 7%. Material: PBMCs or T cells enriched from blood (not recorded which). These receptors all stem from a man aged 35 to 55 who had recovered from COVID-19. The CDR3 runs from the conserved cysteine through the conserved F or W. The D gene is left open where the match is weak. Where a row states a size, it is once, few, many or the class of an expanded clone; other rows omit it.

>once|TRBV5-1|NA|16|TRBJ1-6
CASSLMRRSYNSPLHF
TGCGCCAGCAGCTTGATGAGGCGCTCCTATAATTCACCCCTCCACTTT
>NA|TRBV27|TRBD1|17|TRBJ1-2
CASSLKAGQGVLGGYTF
TGTGCCAGCAGTTTGAAAGCGGGACAGGGGGTTTTAGGTGGCTACACCTTC
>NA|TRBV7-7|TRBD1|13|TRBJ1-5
CARKFDRGQPQHF
TGTGCCAGGAAATTTGACAGGGGCCAGCCCCAGCATTTT
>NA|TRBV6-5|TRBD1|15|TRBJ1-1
CASSPGQGLNTEAFF
TGTGCCAGCAGTCCAGGACAGGGACTGAACACTGAAGCTTTCTTT
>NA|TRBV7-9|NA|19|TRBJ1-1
CASSLGLTGTWSFDTEAFF
TGTGCCAGCAGCTTAGGACTTACCGGGACATGGTCGTTCGACACTGAAGCTTTCTTT
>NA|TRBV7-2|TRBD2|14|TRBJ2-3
CASSVSGVTDTQYF
TGTGCCAGCAGCGTAAGCGGGGTCACAGATACGCAGTATTTT
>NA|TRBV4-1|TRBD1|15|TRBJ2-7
CASSHPGQGNYEQYF
TGCGCCAGCAGCCACCCCGGACAGGGAAACTACGAGCAGTACTTC
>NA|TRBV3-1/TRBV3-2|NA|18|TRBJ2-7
CASSQVPLTGTLPYEQYF
TGTGCCAGCAGCCAAGTCCCTCTAACCGGGACACTTCCCTACGAGCAGTACTTC
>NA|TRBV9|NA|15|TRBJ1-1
CASSVGTYMNTEAFF
TGTGCCAGCAGCGTAGGTACATACATGAACACTGAAGCTTTCTTT
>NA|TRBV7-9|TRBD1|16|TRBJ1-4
CASSLNKQGRDEKLFF
TGTGCCAGCAGCCTTAATAAACAGGGGAGAGATGAAAAACTGTTTTTT
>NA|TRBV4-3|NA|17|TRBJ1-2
CASSQDSRQLTSYGYTF
TGCGCCAGCAGCCAAGATAGCCGACAGCTCACATCCTATGGCTACACCTTC
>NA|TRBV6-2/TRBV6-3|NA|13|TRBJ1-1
CASSLGVNTEAFF
TGTGCCAGCAGCTTAGGGGTAAACACTGAAGCTTTCTTT
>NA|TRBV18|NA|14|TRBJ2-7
CASSPIDTTYEQYF
TGTGCCAGCTCACCCATAGATACCACCTACGAGCAGTACTTC
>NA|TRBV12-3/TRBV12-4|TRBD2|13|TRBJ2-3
CASSLALAGEQYF
TGTGCCAGCAGTTTAGCGCTAGCGGGGGAGCAGTATTTT
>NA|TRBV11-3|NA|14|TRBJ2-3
CASSSTGGLDTQYF
TGTGCCAGCAGCTCGACGGGTGGGTTAGATACGCAGTATTTT
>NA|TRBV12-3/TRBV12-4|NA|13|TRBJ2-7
CASSPGVGYKLYF
TGTGCCAGCAGTCCAGGGGTAGGGTATAAACTGTACTTC
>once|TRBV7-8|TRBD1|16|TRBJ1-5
CASSPWTGEGDQPQHF
TGTGCCAGCAGCCCGTGGACAGGGGAGGGTGATCAGCCCCAGCATTTT
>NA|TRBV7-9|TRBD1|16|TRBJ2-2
CASSLGTTGDTGELFF
TGTGCCAGCAGCTTAGGGACAACAGGGGACACCGGGGAGCTGTTTTTT
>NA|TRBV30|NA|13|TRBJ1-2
CAWSENRAYGYTF
TGTGCCTGGAGTGAGAACAGGGCCTATGGCTACACCTTC
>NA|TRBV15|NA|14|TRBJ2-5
CATSRVPRLEIQYF
TGTGCCACCAGCAGAGTCCCCAGGTTAGAGATCCAGTACTTC
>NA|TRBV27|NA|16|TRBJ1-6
CASSSLALGGNSPLHF
TGTGCCAGCAGTTCCCTGGCGCTCGGGGGAAATTCACCCCTCCACTTT
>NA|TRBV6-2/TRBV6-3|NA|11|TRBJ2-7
CASSPYYEQYF
TGTGCCAGCAGTCCCTACTACGAGCAGTACTTC
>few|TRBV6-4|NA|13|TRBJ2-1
CASSADSHNEQFF
TGTGCCAGCTCGGCGGACTCCCACAATGAGCAGTTCTTC
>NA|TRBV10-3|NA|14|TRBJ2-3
CAIKRGLGTDTQYF
TGTGCCATCAAACGCGGGCTCGGGACAGATACGCAGTATTTT
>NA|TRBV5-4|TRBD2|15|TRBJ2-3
CATQTSGGRTDTQYF
TGTGCCACCCAAACTAGCGGGGGGCGGACAGATACGCAGTATTTT
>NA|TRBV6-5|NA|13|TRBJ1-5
CASSRGSNQPQHF
TGTGCCAGCAGCAGGGGATCCAATCAGCCCCAGCATTTT
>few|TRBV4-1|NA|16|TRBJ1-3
CASSQVPGSTGNTIYF
TGCGCCAGCAGCCAAGTTCCAGGCTCCACGGGAAACACCATATATTTT
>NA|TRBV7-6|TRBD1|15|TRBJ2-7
CASSSGQGVSYEQYF
TGTGCCAGCAGCTCGGGACAGGGAGTCTCCTACGAGCAGTACTTC
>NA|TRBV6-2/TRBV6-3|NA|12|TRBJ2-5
CASSSFGGPKYF
TGTGCCAGCAGTTCCTTCGGGGGGCCCAAGTACTTC
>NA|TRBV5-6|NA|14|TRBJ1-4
CASSLWQGNEKLFF
TGTGCCAGCAGCTTGTGGCAGGGGAATGAAAAACTGTTTTTT
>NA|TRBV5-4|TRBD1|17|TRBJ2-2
CASSSDGQGLNTGELFF
TGTGCCAGCAGCTCCGACGGACAGGGCCTGAACACCGGGGAGCTGTTTTTT
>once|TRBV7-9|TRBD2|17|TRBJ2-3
CASSLARWAGDTDTQYF
TGTGCCAGCAGCTTAGCGCGTTGGGCGGGGGACACAGATACGCAGTATTTT
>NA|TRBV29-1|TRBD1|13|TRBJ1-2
CSGWKGTANGYTF
TGCAGCGGCTGGAAGGGGACAGCGAATGGCTACACCTTC
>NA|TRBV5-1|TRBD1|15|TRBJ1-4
CASSLVGTGDEKLFF
TGCGCCAGCAGCTTGGTTGGGACAGGGGACGAAAAACTGTTTTTT
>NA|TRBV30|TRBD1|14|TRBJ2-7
CAWSYGTGLSEQYF
TGTGCCTGGTCCTACGGGACAGGGCTCTCCGAGCAGTACTTC
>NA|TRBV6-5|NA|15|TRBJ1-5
CASSYVADSNQPQHF
TGTGCCAGCAGTTACGTGGCGGATAGCAATCAGCCCCAGCATTTT
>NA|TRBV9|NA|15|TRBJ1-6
CASSVDYGDNSPLHF
TGTGCCAGCAGCGTGGATTACGGGGATAATTCACCCCTCCACTTT
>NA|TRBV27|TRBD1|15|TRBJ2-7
CASSLAPGGWNEQYF
TGTGCCAGCAGTTTAGCCCCAGGGGGCTGGAACGAGCAGTACTTC
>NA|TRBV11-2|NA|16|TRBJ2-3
CASSLRAGRSTDTQYF
TGTGCCAGCAGCTTACGGGCGGGACGAAGCACAGATACGCAGTATTTT
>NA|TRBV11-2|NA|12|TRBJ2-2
CASSLSRGELFF
TGTGCCAGCAGCTTAAGCCGCGGGGAGCTGTTTTTT
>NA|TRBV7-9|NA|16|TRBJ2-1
CASSRTIGTGDNEQFF
TGTGCCAGCAGCCGTACTATCGGGACGGGGGACAATGAGCAGTTCTTC
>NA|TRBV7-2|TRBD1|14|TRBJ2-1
CASSVLGGANEQFF
TGTGCCAGCAGCGTCTTAGGGGGCGCGAATGAGCAGTTCTTC
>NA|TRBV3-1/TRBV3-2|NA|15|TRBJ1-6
CASSHDGTYNSPLHF
TGTGCCAGCAGCCACGACGGGACTTATAATTCACCCCTCCACTTT